This record looks at one TCR beta chain sequence and its context. The antigen is not known. Per germline, CDR1 KGHSH and CDR2 LQKENI. The CDR3 is 16 amino acids. Trimming took 3 bases from V and 7 from J; bases not matched to a gene: 4. Authors' data handling: Sequence data from immunoSEQ were junction-only and lacked quality scores; consequently, filtering differed. The method was immunoSEQ multiplex PCR; TCRdb's version includes in-frame clones alone and lacks a portion of them. That table furnishes V, J and clone size, whereas the DNA furnished D and trimming. The table shows about half a million clones, with about 74% occurring only once. This entry belongs to a study of shared clonotypes between healthy human individuals. Findings and limits, study-wide: It was the few donors that limited the genetic and exposure-history diversity represented. Sample collection involved blood only; tissue repertoires are likely different. Donor clonotype sharing was expected to depend on sequencing depth.

The receptor's source is a woman in her forties in good health. Some clones in this sample may be carry-over from other donors' samples. The J gene is TRBJ2-2, the V gene TRBV18; 14 nucleotides line up with TRBD2. Sequencing was done on a sample of PBMCs. DNA for the CDR3: TGTGCCAGCTCACCTAGGACTAGCGGGAGGAGCGGGGAGCTGTTTTTT. Translation gives CASSPRTSGRSGELFF.